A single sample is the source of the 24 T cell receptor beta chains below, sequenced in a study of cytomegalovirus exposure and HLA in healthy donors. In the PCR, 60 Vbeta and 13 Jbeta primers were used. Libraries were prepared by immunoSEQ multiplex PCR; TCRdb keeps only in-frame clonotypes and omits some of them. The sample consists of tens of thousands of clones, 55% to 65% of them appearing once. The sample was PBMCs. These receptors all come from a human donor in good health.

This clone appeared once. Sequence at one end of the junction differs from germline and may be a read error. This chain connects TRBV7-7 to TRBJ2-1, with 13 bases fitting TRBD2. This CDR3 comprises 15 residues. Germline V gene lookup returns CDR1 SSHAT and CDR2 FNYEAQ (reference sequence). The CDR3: CASSRTSGGYNEQFF. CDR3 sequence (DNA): TGTGCTAGCAGCCGGACTAGCGGGGGCTACAATGAGCAGTTCTTC.

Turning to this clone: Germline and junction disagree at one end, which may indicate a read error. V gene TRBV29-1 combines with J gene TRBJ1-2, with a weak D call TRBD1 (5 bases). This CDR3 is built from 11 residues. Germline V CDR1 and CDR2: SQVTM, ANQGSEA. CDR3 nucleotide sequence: TGCAGCGTTAACGGACAAACCTCCTACCCCTTC. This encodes CSVNGQTSYPF.

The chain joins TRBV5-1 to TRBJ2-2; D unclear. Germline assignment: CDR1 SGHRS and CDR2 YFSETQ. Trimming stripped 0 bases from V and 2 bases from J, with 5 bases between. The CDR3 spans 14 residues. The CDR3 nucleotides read TGCGCCAGCAGCTTGGGGCAAAACACCGGGGAGCTGTTTTTT. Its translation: CASSLGQNTGELFF.

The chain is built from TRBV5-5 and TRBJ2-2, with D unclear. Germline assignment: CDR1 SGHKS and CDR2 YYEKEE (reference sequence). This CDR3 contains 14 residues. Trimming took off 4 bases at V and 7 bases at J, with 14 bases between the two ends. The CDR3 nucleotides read TGTGCCAGCAGCATAGGAGATCGGAGCGGGGAGCTGTTTTTT. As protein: CASSIGDRSGELFF.

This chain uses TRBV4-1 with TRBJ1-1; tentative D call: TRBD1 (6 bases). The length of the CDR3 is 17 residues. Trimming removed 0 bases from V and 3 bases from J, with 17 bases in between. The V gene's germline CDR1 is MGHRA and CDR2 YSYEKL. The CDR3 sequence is CASSQDWQGRGYTEAFF. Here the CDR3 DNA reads TGCGCCAGCAGCCAAGATTGGCAGGGGCGAGGGTACACTGAAGCTTTCTTT.

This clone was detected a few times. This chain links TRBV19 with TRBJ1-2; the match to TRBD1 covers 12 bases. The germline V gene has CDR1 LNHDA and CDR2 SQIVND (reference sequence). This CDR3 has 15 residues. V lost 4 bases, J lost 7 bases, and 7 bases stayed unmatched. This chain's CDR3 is CASSRSGQGARGYTF. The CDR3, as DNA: TGTGCCAGTAGTAGATCGGGACAGGGGGCTCGTGGCTACACCTTC.

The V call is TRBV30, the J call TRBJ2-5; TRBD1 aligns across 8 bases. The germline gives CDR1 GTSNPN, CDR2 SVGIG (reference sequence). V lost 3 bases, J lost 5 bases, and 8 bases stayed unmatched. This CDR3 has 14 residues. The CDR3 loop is CAWRDRVVRETQYF. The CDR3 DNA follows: TGTGCCTGGAGGGACAGGGTGGTCAGGGAGACCCAGTACTTC.

CDR3 sequence (DNA): TGTGCCAGCAGCCCGGGCGGGACAGGGCGAGAGACCCAGTACTTC. This sequence encodes CASSPGGTGRETQYF. The chain employs TRBV5-4 and TRBJ2-5, with 9 bases matching TRBD1. Germline trimming cut 4 bases from V and 4 bases from J; bases unmatched to any gene: 8. In germline, CDR1 is SGHNT, CDR2 YYREEE (reference sequence). There are 15 residues in the CDR3.

The CDR3: CASSQSIVAGGPLSRETQYF. The CDR3 DNA follows: TGCGCCAGCAGCCAAAGTATAGTAGCGGGGGGGCCTTTATCTCGGGAGACCCAGTACTTC. The chain is built from TRBV4-1 and TRBJ2-5; TRBD2 agrees at 11 bases. CDR3 length equals 20 residues. With 2 bases clipped from V and 5 bases from J, the junction kept 19 bases outside the gene matches. Per the germline V gene, CDR1 is MGHRA and CDR2 is YSYEKL.

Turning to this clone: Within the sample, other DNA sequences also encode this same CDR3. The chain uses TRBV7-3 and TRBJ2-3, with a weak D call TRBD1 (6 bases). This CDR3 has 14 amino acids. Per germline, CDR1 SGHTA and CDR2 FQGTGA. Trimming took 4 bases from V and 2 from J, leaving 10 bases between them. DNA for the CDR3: TGTGCCAGCAGCTCCGGACAGTCCACAGATACGCAGTATTTT. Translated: CASSSGQSTDTQYF.

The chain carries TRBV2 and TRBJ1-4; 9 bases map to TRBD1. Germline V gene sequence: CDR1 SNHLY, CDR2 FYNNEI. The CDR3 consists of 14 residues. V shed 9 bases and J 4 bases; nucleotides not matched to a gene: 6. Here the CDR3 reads CARKAGQGNEKLFF. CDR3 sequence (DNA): TGTGCCAGAAAGGCGGGACAGGGTAATGAAAAACTGTTTTTT. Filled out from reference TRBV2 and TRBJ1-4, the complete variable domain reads EPEVTQTPSHQVTQMGQEVILRCVPISNHLYFYWYRQILGQKVEFLVSFYNNEISEKSEIFDDQFSVERPDGSNFTLKIRSTKLEDSAMYFCARKAGQGNEKLFFGSGTQLSVL.

CDR3 in amino acids: CASSVDMASSRAFQYF. The CDR3 region has the DNA TGTGCCAGCAGCGTAGATATGGCTAGCTCGCGGGCGTTTCAGTACTTC. The chain couples TRBV9 to TRBJ2-4; tentatively, D is TRBD2 (5 bases). The CDR3 runs 16 residues. The germline V gene encodes CDR1 SGDLS and CDR2 YYNGEE. V dropped 0 bases and J dropped 11 bases, with 21 bases sitting between them.

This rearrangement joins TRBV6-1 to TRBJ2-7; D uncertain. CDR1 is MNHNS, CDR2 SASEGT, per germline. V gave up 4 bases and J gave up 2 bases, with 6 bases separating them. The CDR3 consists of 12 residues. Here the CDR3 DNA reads TGTGCCAGCAGTGGTACTGCCTACGAGCAGTACTTC. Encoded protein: CASSGTAYEQYF.

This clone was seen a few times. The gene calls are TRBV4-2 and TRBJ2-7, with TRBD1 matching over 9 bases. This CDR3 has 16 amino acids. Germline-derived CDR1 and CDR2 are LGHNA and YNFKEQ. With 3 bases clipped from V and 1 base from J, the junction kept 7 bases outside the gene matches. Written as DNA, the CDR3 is TGTGCCAGCAGCCAGAGGACAGGGGCTATTTCCTACGAGCAGTACTTC. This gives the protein CASSQRTGAISYEQYF.

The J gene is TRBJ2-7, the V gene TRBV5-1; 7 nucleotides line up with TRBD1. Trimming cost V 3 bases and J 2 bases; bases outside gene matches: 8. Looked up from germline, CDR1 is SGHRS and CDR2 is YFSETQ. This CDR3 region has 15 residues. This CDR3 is CASSSTTGITYEQYF. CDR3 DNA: TGCGCCAGCAGCTCGACGACAGGGATAACCTACGAGCAGTACTTC.

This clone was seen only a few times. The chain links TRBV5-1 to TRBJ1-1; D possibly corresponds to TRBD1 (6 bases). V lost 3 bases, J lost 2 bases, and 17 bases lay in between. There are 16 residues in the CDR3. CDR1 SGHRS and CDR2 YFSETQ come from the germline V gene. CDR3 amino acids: CASSSDRTSSNTEAFF. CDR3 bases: TGCGCCAGCAGCTCTGACAGGACCTCGAGTAACACTGAAGCTTTCTTT.

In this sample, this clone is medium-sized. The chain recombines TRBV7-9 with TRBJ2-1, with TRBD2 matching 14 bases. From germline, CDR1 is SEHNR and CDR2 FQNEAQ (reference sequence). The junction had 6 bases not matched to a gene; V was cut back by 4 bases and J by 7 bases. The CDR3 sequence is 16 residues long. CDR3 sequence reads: CASSSTSGGARNEQFF. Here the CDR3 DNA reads TGTGCCAGCAGCTCGACTAGCGGGGGGGCTCGGAATGAGCAGTTCTTC.

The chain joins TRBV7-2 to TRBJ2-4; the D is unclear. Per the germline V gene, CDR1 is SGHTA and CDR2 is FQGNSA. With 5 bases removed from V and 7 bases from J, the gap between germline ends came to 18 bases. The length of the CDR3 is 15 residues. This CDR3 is CASSPHSPGENIQYF. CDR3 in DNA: TGTGCCAGCAGCCCACACTCACCGGGTGAGAACATTCAGTACTTC.

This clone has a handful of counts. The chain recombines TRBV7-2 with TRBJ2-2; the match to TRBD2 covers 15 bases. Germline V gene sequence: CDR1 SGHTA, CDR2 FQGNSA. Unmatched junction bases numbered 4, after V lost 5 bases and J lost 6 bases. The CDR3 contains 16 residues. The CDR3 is CASSPGLAGGPGELFF. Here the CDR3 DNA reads TGTGCCAGCAGCCCCGGACTAGCGGGGGGGCCCGGGGAGCTGTTTTTT.

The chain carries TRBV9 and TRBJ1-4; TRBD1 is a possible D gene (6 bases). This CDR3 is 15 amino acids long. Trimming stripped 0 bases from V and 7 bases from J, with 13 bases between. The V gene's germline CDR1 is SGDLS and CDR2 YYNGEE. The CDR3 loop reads CASSVDQGSSEKLFF. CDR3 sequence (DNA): TGTGCCAGCAGCGTAGACCAGGGGAGTAGTGAAAAACTGTTTTTT.

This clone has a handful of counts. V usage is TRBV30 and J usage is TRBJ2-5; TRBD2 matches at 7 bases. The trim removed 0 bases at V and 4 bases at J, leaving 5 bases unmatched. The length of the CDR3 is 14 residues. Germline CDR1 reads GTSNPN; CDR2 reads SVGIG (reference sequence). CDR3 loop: CAWSVPPGGETQYF. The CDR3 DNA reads TGTGCCTGGAGTGTCCCCCCGGGGGGAGAGACCCAGTACTTC.

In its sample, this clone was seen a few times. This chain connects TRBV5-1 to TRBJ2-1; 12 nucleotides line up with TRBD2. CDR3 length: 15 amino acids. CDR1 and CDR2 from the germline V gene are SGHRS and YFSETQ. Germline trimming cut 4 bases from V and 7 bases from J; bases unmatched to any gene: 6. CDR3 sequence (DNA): TGCGCCAGCAGCGTTACTAGCGGGGGGCAAAATGAGCAGTTCTTC. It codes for CASSVTSGGQNEQFF.

CDR3 protein: CASSQAGRASGGIYEQFF. As DNA, the CDR3 is TGCGCCAGCAGCCAAGCCGGCCGAGCTAGCGGGGGGATCTATGAGCAGTTCTTC. The J gene is TRBJ2-1, the V gene TRBV4-1; 11 bases are shared with TRBD2. V was pared by 1 base and J by 8 bases, with 13 bases of the junction left unmatched. Germline CDR1 reads MGHRA; CDR2 reads YSYEKL. The CDR3 loop spans 18 amino acids.

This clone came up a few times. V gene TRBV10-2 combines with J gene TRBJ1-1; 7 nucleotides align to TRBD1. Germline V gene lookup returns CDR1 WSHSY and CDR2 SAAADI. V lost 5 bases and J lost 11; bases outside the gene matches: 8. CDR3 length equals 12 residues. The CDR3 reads CASSLAGGWAFF. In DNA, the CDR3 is TGCGCCAGCAGTCTGGCAGGGGGTTGGGCTTTCTTT.